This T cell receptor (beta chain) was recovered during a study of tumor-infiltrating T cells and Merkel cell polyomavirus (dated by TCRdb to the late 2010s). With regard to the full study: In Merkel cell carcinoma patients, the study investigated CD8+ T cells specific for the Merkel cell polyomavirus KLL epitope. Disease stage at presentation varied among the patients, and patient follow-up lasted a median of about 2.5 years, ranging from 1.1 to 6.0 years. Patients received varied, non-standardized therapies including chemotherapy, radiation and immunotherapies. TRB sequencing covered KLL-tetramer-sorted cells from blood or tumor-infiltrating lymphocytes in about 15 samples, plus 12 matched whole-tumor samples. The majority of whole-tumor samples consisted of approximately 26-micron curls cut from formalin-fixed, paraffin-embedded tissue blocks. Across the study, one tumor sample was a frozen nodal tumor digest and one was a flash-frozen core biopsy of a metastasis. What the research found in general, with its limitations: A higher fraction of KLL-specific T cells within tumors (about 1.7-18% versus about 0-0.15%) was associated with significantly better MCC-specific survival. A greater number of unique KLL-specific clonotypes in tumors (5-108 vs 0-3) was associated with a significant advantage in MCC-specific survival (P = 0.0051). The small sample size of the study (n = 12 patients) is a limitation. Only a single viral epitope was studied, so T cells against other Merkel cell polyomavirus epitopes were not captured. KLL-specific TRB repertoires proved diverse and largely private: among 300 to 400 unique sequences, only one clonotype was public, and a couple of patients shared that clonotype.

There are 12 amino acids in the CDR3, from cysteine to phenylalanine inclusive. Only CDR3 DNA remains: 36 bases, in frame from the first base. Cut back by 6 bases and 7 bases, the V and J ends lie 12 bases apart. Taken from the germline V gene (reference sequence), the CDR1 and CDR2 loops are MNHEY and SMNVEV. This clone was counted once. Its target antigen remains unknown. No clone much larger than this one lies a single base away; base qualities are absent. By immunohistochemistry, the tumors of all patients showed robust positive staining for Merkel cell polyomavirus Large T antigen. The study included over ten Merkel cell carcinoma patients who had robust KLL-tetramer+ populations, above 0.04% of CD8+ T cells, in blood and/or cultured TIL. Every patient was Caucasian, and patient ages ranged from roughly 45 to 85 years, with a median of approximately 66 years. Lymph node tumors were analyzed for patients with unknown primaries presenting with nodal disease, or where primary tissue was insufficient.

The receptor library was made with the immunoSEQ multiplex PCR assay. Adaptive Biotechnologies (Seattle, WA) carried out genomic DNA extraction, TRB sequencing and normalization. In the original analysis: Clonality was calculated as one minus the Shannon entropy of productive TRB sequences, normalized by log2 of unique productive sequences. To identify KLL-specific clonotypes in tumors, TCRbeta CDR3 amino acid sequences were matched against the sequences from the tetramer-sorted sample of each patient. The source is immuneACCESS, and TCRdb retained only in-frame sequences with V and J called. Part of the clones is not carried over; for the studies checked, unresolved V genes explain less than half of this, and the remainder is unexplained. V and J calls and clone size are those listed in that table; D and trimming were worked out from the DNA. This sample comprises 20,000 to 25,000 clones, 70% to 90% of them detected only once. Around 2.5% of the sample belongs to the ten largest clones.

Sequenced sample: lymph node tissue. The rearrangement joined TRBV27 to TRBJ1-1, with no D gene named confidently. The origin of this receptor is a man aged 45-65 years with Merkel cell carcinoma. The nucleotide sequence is TGTGCCAGCAGCCGTCTCCCGGGTGAAGCTTTCTTT. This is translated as CASSRLPGEAFF.